The 22 T cell receptor beta chains presented below share a single source sample, sequenced in a study. TCRdb analysed the reads with MiXCR anew, one entry per CDR3 protein. The sample lists roughly 1,800 distinct CDR3 sequences; 6.5% to 9% were seen once. The sample taken for sequencing was CD4+ T cells from peripheral blood. These receptors all stem from a human donor with rheumatoid arthritis.

By proportion, this clonotype is medium-sized. V gene TRBV20-1 combines with J gene TRBJ2-7; D remains unclear. CDR1 DFQATT and CDR2 SNEGSKA come from the germline V gene (reference sequence). The CDR3 runs to 14 residues. Trimming stripped 5 bases from V and 7 bases from J, with 21 bases between. Here the CDR3 DNA reads TGCAGTGCTGTTGACTCCCCATCTATTCGGGAGCAGTACTTC. Encoded protein: CSAVDSPSIREQYF.

By its share, this clonotype is medium-sized. This rearrangement joins TRBV20-1 to TRBJ2-3; 11 nucleotides line up with TRBD2. The CDR3 is 15 amino acids. Unmatched junction bases numbered 5, after V lost 6 bases and J lost 0 bases. From germline, CDR1 is DFQATT and CDR2 SNEGSKA (reference sequence). CDR3 in DNA: TGCAGTGCATCCGCTAGCGGGAGGAGCACAGATACGCAGTATTTT. It encodes CSASASGRSTDTQYF.

As for this clonotype: This may arise from a read error, as a much more abundant clone is one base away. The rearrangement joins TRBV7-2 to TRBJ2-7; 7 bases fit TRBD1. The CDR3 runs to 13 residues. The V gene end was trimmed by 8 bases and the J gene end by 0 bases; junction bases not matched to a gene: 4. Germline V gives CDR1 SGHTA, CDR2 FQGNSA. The CDR3 DNA sequence: TGTGCCAGCCCAACAGGGGTCTCCTACGAGCAGTACTTC. It yields the protein CASPTGVSYEQYF.

By share, this clonotype counts as medium-sized. The DNA for the CDR3 is TGTGCCAGCGGTCTTCTAAGTGGGGCCAACGTCCTGACTTTC. Translation gives CASGLLSGANVLTF. The rearrangement links TRBV7-9 to TRBJ2-6, with no clear D. Germline values: CDR1 SEHNR, CDR2 FQNEAQ (reference sequence). V was pared by 8 bases and J by 3 bases, with 11 bases between. The CDR3 extends over 14 amino acids.

This clonotype is large by share. The gene calls are TRBV4-1 and TRBJ2-7, with 8 bases fitting TRBD2. The CDR3 runs to 16 residues. Germline V gene sequence: CDR1 MGHRA, CDR2 YSYEKL. Trimming cost V 3 bases and J 4 bases; bases outside gene matches: 11. Here the CDR3 reads CASSHPLADRSYEQYF. In nucleotides, the CDR3 is TGCGCCAGCAGCCACCCACTAGCGGACCGTTCTTACGAGCAGTACTTC.

This clonotype qualifies as medium-sized. CDR3 DNA sequence: TGTGCCAGCAGCCTCCGGATGGGGACTAATGAAAAACTGTTTTTT. As protein: CASSLRMGTNEKLFF. V and J are TRBV7-2 and TRBJ1-4; no definite D call. The CDR3 contains 15 residues. The germline CDR1 and CDR2 sequences are SGHTA and FQGNSA. V lost 5 bases and J lost 2, with 12 bases in between.

By sample fraction, this clonotype is medium-sized. The V call is TRBV10-3, the J call TRBJ2-7; D perhaps matches TRBD1 (7 bases). The CDR3 sequence is 12 residues long. The germline V gene has CDR1 ENHRY and CDR2 SYGVKD. The germline V and J ends were trimmed by 4 bases and 4 bases, with 8 bases remaining between them. The CDR3 sequence is CAISAGGYEQYF. CDR3 sequence (DNA): TGTGCCATCAGTGCAGGGGGGTACGAGCAGTACTTC.

Within the sample, this clonotype is medium-sized. The V and J genes are TRBV7-2 and TRBJ2-5; D is ambiguous. This CDR3 region has 13 residues. The germline V gene has CDR1 SGHTA and CDR2 FQGNSA. V lost 1 base and J lost 6, with 9 bases in between. The CDR3 nucleotides are TGTGCCAGCAGCTTAGAAGGGCGACAGACCCAGTACTTC. It encodes CASSLEGRQTQYF.

This clonotype rates as medium-sized. The V gene is TRBV18, the J gene TRBJ1-1, with TRBD1 matching over 8 bases. This CDR3 contains 15 residues. V shed 4 bases and J 2 bases; nucleotides not matched to a gene: 6. The germline V gene encodes CDR1 KGHSH and CDR2 LQKENI. CDR3 coding DNA: TGTGCCAGCTCACGACGGACAGGGTCAAACACTGAAGCTTTCTTT. Encoded protein: CASSRRTGSNTEAFF.

This clonotype is medium-sized in the sample. The chain joins TRBV7-3 to TRBJ2-2; possibly TRBD2 for D (6 bases). CDR3 size: 13 residues. Trimming took off 3 bases at V and 6 bases at J, with 8 bases between the two ends. Germline V lookup: CDR1 SGHTA, CDR2 FQGTGA. As DNA, the CDR3 is TGTGCCAGCAGCTTGACTAGTGCCGGGGAGCTGTTTTTT. Protein: CASSLTSAGELFF.

This clonotype counts as medium-sized. This chain connects TRBV19 to TRBJ2-2, with TRBD1 identical over 9 bases. Trimming removed 10 bases from V and 4 bases from J; junction bases left unmatched: 7. CDR3 length: 14 residues. The germline V gene has CDR1 LNHDA and CDR2 SQIVND (reference sequence). The CDR3 is CATGGQGITGELFF. CDR3 sequence (DNA): TGTGCCACAGGGGGACAGGGAATCACCGGGGAGCTGTTTTTT.

This clonotype occurred many times. V gene TRBV30 combines with J gene TRBJ2-5; D gene uncertain. The CDR3 totals 11 residues. Germline CDR1 is GTSNPN and CDR2 is SVGIG (reference sequence). V lost 2 bases, J lost 5 bases, and 6 bases lay in between. CDR3 DNA sequence: TGTGCCTGGAGTCCCCGGGAGACCCAGTACTTC. Translated, it gives CAWSPRETQYF.

Within the sample, this clonotype is medium-sized. The gene calls are TRBV7-9 and TRBJ2-7; TRBD1 matches at 8 bases. Germline V gives CDR1 SEHNR, CDR2 FQNEAQ (reference sequence). Trimming took 7 bases from V and 5 from J; bases not matched to a gene: 7. CDR3 length equals 13 residues. In DNA form, the CDR3 reads TGTGCCAGCAAGGGACAGGCCAGGGACGAGCAGTACTTC. Its protein is CASKGQARDEQYF.

This clonotype is termed medium-sized (0.01 to 0.1%). This sequence joins TRBV6-4 and TRBJ2-2; 9 nucleotides align to TRBD1. Germline loops: CDR1 MRHNA, CDR2 SNTAGT. The CDR3 length is 16 residues. The J segment lost 2 bases and the V segment lost 5 bases, leaving 6 bases of the junction unmatched. The CDR3 DNA sequence: TGTGCCAGCAGTCGATCGGGACAGGGCAACACCGGGGAGCTGTTTTTT. Amino acid sequence: CASSRSGQGNTGELFF.

This clonotype ranks as medium-sized. The rearrangement uses TRBV12-3 or TRBV12-4 and TRBJ2-1, with D unclear. The CDR3 consists of 12 residues. Deletions cut 3 bases from V and 10 bases from J, with 10 bases between. The CDR3 bases are TGTGCCAGCAGTTTGCGGCGGACCGAGCAGTTCTTC. Translating gives CASSLRRTEQFF.

CDR3 residues: CASSGDRGWDIQYF. In DNA form, the CDR3 reads TGTGCCAGCAGTGGAGACAGGGGATGGGACATTCAGTACTTC. V is TRBV2 and J is TRBJ2-4; TRBD1 matches at 8 bases. V shed 4 bases, J shed 8 bases, and the junction held 7 bases outside the gene matches. Germline CDR1 is SNHLY and CDR2 is FYNNEI. The CDR3 runs to 14 residues.

This clonotype is categorized as medium-sized. This sequence joins TRBV19 and TRBJ2-2; 8 bases agree with TRBD2. CDR3 size: 14 residues. Germline V lookup: CDR1 LNHDA, CDR2 SQIVND (reference sequence). V was pared by 11 bases and J by 2 bases, with 7 bases of the junction left unmatched. CDR3 sequence: CASSGGANTGELFF. In nucleotides, the CDR3 is TGTGCCTCCTCCGGGGGGGCCAACACCGGGGAGCTGTTTTTT.

This clonotype is classed as medium-sized. The V call is TRBV20-1, the J call TRBJ2-5; 8 bases match TRBD2. V lost 5 bases to trimming and J lost 4 bases; unmatched junction nucleotides: 9. CDR3 size: 14 residues. Germline V gene lookup returns CDR1 DFQATT and CDR2 SNEGSKA (reference sequence). CDR3 amino acids: CSAFTSGKGETQYF. The CDR3 coding sequence is TGCAGTGCTTTCACTAGCGGAAAGGGAGAGACCCAGTACTTC.

Sample share makes this clonotype medium-sized. The chain uses TRBV20-1 and TRBJ2-7; 8 bases fit TRBD2. J was trimmed by 3 bases and V by 0 bases; bases with no gene match: 4. The length of the CDR3 is 14 residues. Germline CDR1 DFQATT, CDR2 SNEGSKA (reference sequence). Here the CDR3 DNA reads TGCAGTGCTAGAGATCAAGCGGGAGTCTACGAGCAGTACTTC. It specifies CSARDQAGVYEQYF.

V gene TRBV7-9 combines with J gene TRBJ1-1; D may be TRBD1 (6 bases). Germline V gene sequence: CDR1 SEHNR, CDR2 FQNEAQ (reference sequence). This CDR3 comprises 18 residues. Trimming removed 0 bases from V and 3 bases from J, with 20 bases in between. The CDR3 DNA follows: TGTGCCAGCAGCTTAGCTTCGGCCAGGGGAACTAAGTACACTGAAGCTTTCTTT. Translated, it gives CASSLASARGTKYTEAFF.

By sample share, this clonotype is large. J is TRBJ2-2 and V is TRBV6-1, with D hard to call. The CDR3 totals 16 residues. Germline values: CDR1 MNHNS, CDR2 SASEGT. Trimming cost V 1 base and J 1 base, with 10 bases left between them. The chain's CDR3 is CASSEEASMNTGELFF. CDR3 nucleotides: TGTGCCAGCAGTGAAGAGGCATCGATGAACACCGGGGAGCTGTTTTTT.

Relative to its sample, this clonotype is medium-sized. The chain links TRBV6-2 or TRBV6-3 to TRBJ2-1; the D call may be TRBD1 or TRBD2 (6 bases each). CDR1 and CDR2 (germline): MNHEY, SVGEGT. V was shortened by 7 bases and J by 7 bases, with 14 bases between the two germline ends. The CDR3 extends over 13 amino acids. DNA of the CDR3: TGTGCCAGCAAAAAAGGGGGGCGGAATGAGCAGTTCTTC. Its translation: CASKKGGRNEQFF.